One and the same sample provided the 8 T cell receptor beta chains below, sequenced in a study of regulatory T cells in long-lasting Graves disease. Noted time point: newly diagnosed GD, antithyroid drugs for less than 3 months. Generation of the TCR library employed RNA extracted from PBMCs. For TCR beta, libraries came from iRepertoire HTBI primers and Arm-PCR of CDR3 regions. TCRdb re-called the multiplex PCR reads through MiXCR, storing one row per CDR3 protein. The profile shows 680,000 or so distinct CDR3 sequences, 15% to 20% of them singletons. Separately, the same data were catalogued under a study of T cells in Graves' hyperthyroidism and ophthalmopathy.

The sequences come from peripheral blood mononuclear cells (PBMCs), collected at new diagnosis, from a patient treated with antithyroid drugs. Source of these receptors: a woman aged 25 to 39 with Graves disease.

This clonotype was counted only a few times. The chain uses TRBV6-1 and TRBJ1-2; tentative D call: TRBD1 (5 bases). This CDR3 comprises 14 residues. Germline V gene data show CDR1 as MNHNS and CDR2 as SASEGT. With 6 bases removed from V and 4 bases from J, the gap between germline ends came to 15 bases. DNA of the CDR3: TGTGCCAGCAGATTCCCGGGGGGAACCTATGGCTACACCTTC. The encoded protein is CASRFPGGTYGYTF.

Only a few counts were recorded for this clonotype. This rearrangement joins TRBV20-1 to TRBJ2-1, with 9 bases that match TRBD2. With 2 bases clipped from V and 6 bases from J, the junction kept 11 bases outside the gene matches. The CDR3 runs 16 residues. The V gene's germline CDR1 is DFQATT and CDR2 SNEGSKA (reference sequence). CDR3 sequence reads: CSARPAGGPFSNEQFF. CDR3 nucleotides: TGCAGTGCTAGACCAGCGGGAGGCCCTTTTTCCAATGAGCAGTTCTTC.

This clonotype was observed a few times. The chain combines TRBV19 with TRBJ2-4; 7 bases align to TRBD1. CDR1 and CDR2 from the germline V gene are LNHDA and SQIVND (reference sequence). V lost 10 bases and J lost 5; bases outside the gene matches: 11. This CDR3 has 14 residues. The CDR3 DNA is TGTGCCACCTCCACCGACAGGGTCGAAAACATTCAGTACTTC. Translating it yields CATSTDRVENIQYF.

This clonotype has a count of ten or more. The rearrangement uses TRBV12-3 or TRBV12-4 and TRBJ2-3; tentatively, D is TRBD1 or TRBD2 (5 bases each). The ends were cut back, 4 bases at V and 9 bases at J, with 11 bases in the middle. The CDR3 is made up of 12 amino acids. The CDR3 nucleotides read TGTGCCAGCAGTTCAGGGAGTAGGACGCAGTATTTT. Translated, it gives CASSSGSRTQYF.

This clonotype was picked up a small number of times. The rearrangement joins TRBV28 to TRBJ2-1; TRBD1 is a possible D gene (6 bases). This CDR3 contains 13 residues. Trimming shortened V by 4 bases and J by 7 bases, and 11 bases separated the two germline ends. CDR1 and CDR2 (germline): MDHEN, SYDVKM. The CDR3 DNA sequence: TGTGCCAGCAGTTCCGGGACAACTAATGAGCAGTTCTTC. Amino acid sequence: CASSSGTTNEQFF.

At least ten counts were recorded for this clonotype. This chain uses TRBV20-1 with TRBJ1-1, with D unclear. The germline CDR1 and CDR2 sequences are DFQATT and SNEGSKA (reference sequence). The V and J ends lost 0 bases and 0 bases respectively, with 14 bases between them. The CDR3 has 16 residues. In nucleotides, the CDR3 is TGCAGTGCTAGAGATGTGGAAAGGGCTATGAACACTGAAGCTTTCTTT. It translates to CSARDVERAMNTEAFF.

This clonotype has at least ten counts. This chain links TRBV24-1 with TRBJ2-1; TRBD2 is a possible D gene (5 bases). Germline V gives CDR1 KGHDR, CDR2 SFDVKD. The germline V and J ends were trimmed by 5 bases and 6 bases, with 7 bases remaining between them. The CDR3 has 12 residues. This chain's CDR3 is CATSVEGNEQFF. The CDR3 nucleotides read TGTGCCACCAGTGTCGAGGGCAATGAGCAGTTCTTC.

The chain has TRBV18 and TRBJ2-7; 10 bases agree with TRBD2. After removal of 1 base from V and 1 base from J, the junction contained 4 bases not matched to a gene. The CDR3 has 16 residues. Germline V gene data show CDR1 as KGHSH and CDR2 as LQKENI. CDR3 amino acids: CASSPRLAGVSYEQYF. For the CDR3, the DNA is TGTGCCAGCTCACCACGGCTAGCGGGAGTTTCCTACGAGCAGTACTTC.